This entry describes one TCR beta chain. The sample holds many counts of this clonotype. Its antigen is unknown. No clone much larger than this one lies a single base away; base qualities are absent. TCR cDNA was synthesized by 5'RACE template switching, which introduced a universal primer site and unique molecular identifiers. cDNA synthesis was primed from both the TCR alpha and TCR beta constant segments. Library amplification used two PCR steps, and the second PCR step added sample barcodes and sequencing adapters. Sequencing of libraries was performed on Illumina HiSeq 2500 (2x100 bp) or NovaSeq (2x150 bp). From the authors' description of their analysis: Demultiplexing of reads and collapsing into UMI consensus sequences were performed with MIGEC, and V(D)J alignment was carried out with MiXCR. Clonotypes responding to the vaccine were identified with edgeR on replicate PBMC samples, with the criteria of FDR below 0.01 and a log2 fold change above 5 up to day 15. Each bulk clonotype was labeled CD4 or CD8 based on which sequenced repertoire, CD4 or CD8, contained the clonotype at higher abundance. TCRdb took the public reads, trimmed them with fastp at Q25, ran MiXCR for clone calling and kept in-frame beta chains. Merged by CDR3 protein, the rows form single entries marked with the most common genes and DNA. V and J calls and clone size were set by TCRdb, not the authors. The sample profile shows 350,000 to 450,000 distinct CDR3 sequences; roughly 6.1% of them were found once. The leading ten clones occupy over 14% of the sample.

This sample was taken from a study of T cells after yellow fever vaccination (dated by TCRdb to about 2019). In the study overall: The SMART-Seq v4 Ultra Low Input RNA kit was used to prepare libraries from fractions with low cell numbers. To track T-cell clones before and after primary and booster YFV17D yellow fever vaccination, bulk TCR alpha and beta repertoires were sequenced longitudinally. Two healthy male donors made up the cohort, one aged 18 to 30 years and the other aged 30 to 40 years. Bulk PBMC replicates and cell subsets were isolated from blood drawn at multiple timepoints before and after both primary and secondary immunization. What the work shows at the level of the full study, not this receptor alone: Most clones expanded after primary vaccination were re-detected after the booster (96% of CD4 and approximately 88% of CD8), suggesting broad memory maintenance. Because the study included only two donors, the extent to which the findings can be generalized is limited. FACS-sorted repertoires could contain abundant contaminating clonotypes from the bulk population, so computational filtering was required. A small fraction of clonotypes showed up in both the CD4 and CD8 compartments, probably as a result of convergent recombination. Compared with the primary T-cell response, the secondary T-cell response was faster but weaker, reaching its peak on day 5 rather than on day 15.

According to the germline V gene (reference sequence), CDR1 reads DFQATT and CDR2 reads SNEGSKA. Trimming costs V 2 bases and J 5 bases, and their ends lie 16 bases apart. The CDR3 contains 14 residues, cysteine and phenylalanine counted. Only CDR3 DNA remains: 42 bases, in frame from the first base. The treatment or condition label, read with the paper, signifies: live attenuated yellow fever vaccine strain. At each blood-draw timepoint, two biological replicates of bulk PBMCs were obtained. A standard Ficoll-Paque protocol was used to isolate PBMCs from peripheral blood. TriZol was used to extract RNA from bulk PBMCs, CD4 and CD8 fractions, and dextramer-positive and dextramer-negative fractions.

The sequence was obtained from a man younger than 40 who received the YFV17D yellow fever vaccine. Sequencing was performed on PBMCs, taken 5 days after the yellow fever booster vaccination. The chain couples TRBV20-1 to TRBJ2-7; possibly the D gene is TRBD1, per 6 matching bases. In nucleotide form, the sequence is TGCAGTGCTAGACCACAGGGTCTTATCCACGAGCAGTACTTC. Translated, it reads CSARPQGLIHEQYF.